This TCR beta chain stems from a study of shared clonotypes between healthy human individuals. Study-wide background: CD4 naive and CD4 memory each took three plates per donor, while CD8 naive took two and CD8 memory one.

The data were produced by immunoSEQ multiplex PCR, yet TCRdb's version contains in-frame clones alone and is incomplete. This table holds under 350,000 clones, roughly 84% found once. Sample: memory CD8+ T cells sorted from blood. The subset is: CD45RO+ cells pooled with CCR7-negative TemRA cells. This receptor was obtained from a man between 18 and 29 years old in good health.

CDR3 loop: CASSLGTPGNEQFF. DNA for the CDR3: TGTGCCAGCAGCTTGGGGACTCCGGGCAATGAGCAGTTCTTC. The chain employs TRBV5-8 and TRBJ2-1; tentative D call: TRBD2 (5 bases). CDR3 length: 14 amino acids. V was pared by 0 bases and J by 6 bases, with 10 bases between. CDR1 SGHTS and CDR2 YDEGEE come from the germline V gene.